This T cell receptor (beta chain) was captured by sequencing in a study of blood T cells in healthy people across ages. The second PCR ran roughly 6 to 11 cycles with a sample-barcoded 5' primer and J-beta primers. TCRdb reprocessed the 5' RACE reads via MiXCR and lists one record per CDR3 protein. The repertoire holds some 1.4 million distinct CDR3 sequences, about 43% seen once, with less than 8% in the top ten. The CDR3 consists of 14 residues. CDR1 is SGDLS and CDR2 is YYNGEE in the germline V gene. Trimming cost V 4 bases and J 8 bases, with 15 bases left between them. The rearrangement uses TRBV9 and TRBJ1-4, with a weak D call TRBD1 (6 bases). The sequence came from a woman aged 18-29 years in good health. Sequenced input: blood. In DNA form, the CDR3 reads TGTGCCAGCAGCCCGGAGGACAGTAAGGAAAAACTGTTTTTT. Amino acid sequence: CASSPEDSKEKLFF.